The T cell receptor beta chain under discussion was sequenced for a study of blood T cells in healthy people across ages. Points from the study as a whole: While age rose, TCR beta diversity per million T cells dropped in a roughly linear way. Among long-lived donors, naive CD4+ cells were more numerous and diversity higher than in aged donors.

This CDR3 spans 12 amino acids. The V end was cut by 8 bases, the J end by 6 bases, with 13 bases between. Germline loops: CDR1 MNHNS, CDR2 SASEGT. About this clonotype itself: Its cognate antigen is unknown.

Together with a sample-barcoded 5' primer, a J-beta primer mix was included in a second PCR lasting roughly 6 to 12 cycles. TCRdb ran MiXCR on the 5' RACE reads and lists one entry per CDR3 protein. The profile shows about 1 million distinct CDR3 sequences, 45% of them singletons. The source of this sequence is a woman aged 55-75 years in good health. Sample: blood. The rearrangement uses TRBV6-1 and TRBJ1-2; D might be TRBD1 (5 bases). As DNA, the CDR3 is TGTGCCAGCCATGATGGGGGTCATGGCTACACCTTC. Translation gives CASHDGGHGYTF.